This T cell receptor (beta chain) emerged from a study of metastatic and nonmetastatic thyroid tumors. TCRdb reprocessed the PCR reads using MiXCR. This sample has tens of thousands of clones, with over 25% found just once. This clone occurred a few times. This CDR3 spans 16 amino acids. Germline V gene lookup returns CDR1 DFQATT and CDR2 SNEGSKA (reference sequence). Trimming at V came to 0 bases and at J to 4 bases, leaving 6 bases not matched to a gene. No treatment of any kind had been given to any patient before thyroid surgery. The sequencing sample was made of tumor tissue. The chain joins TRBV20-1 to TRBJ2-1; 10 bases agree with TRBD2. This clonotype was obtained from a female donor with papillary thyroid cancer or a benign thyroid nodule (not recorded which). Some clones in this sample may be carry-over from other donors' samples. The CDR3 nucleotides read TGCAGTGCTAGAGATTCGAGCGGGGGGGTGTACAATGAGCAGTTCTTC. It codes for CSARDSSGGVYNEQFF.